This T cell receptor (beta chain) is drawn from a study of blood T cell repertoires in COVID-19. About the study: COVID-19 samples from acute and convalescent phases originated in the United States, Italy and Spain. Sample material is recorded as cDNA or gDNA derived from T cells, B-cell-depleted T cells, or PBMCs.

In the original workflow: Reference gene primers were amplified, and this amplification served to estimate nucleated cell counts. Measured with immunoSEQ multiplex PCR; TCRdb has only the in-frame clones, and not every one. V and J calls plus clone size are reproduced from that table; the DNA served to infer D and trimming. The sample yields about 120,000 clones, almost 90% seen once. Germline CDR1 SGHRS, CDR2 YFSETQ. The V and J ends lost 3 bases and 1 base respectively, with 11 bases between them. CDR3 length equals 15 residues. The Seattle patients, enrolled during active infection, were followed longitudinally.

This receptor was taken from a woman aged 60-75 years with COVID-19, enrolled during active disease. Material: peripheral blood. The rearrangement uses TRBV5-1 and TRBJ2-1; tentatively, D is TRBD2 (7 bases). The CDR3 DNA reads as TGCGCCAGCAGCTCCGAGGGGGGGTCCTACAATGAGCAGTTCTTC. Amino acid sequence: CASSSEGGSYNEQFF.